These 18 T cell receptor beta chains came from one sample sequenced in a study of cytomegalovirus exposure and HLA in healthy donors. Method: immunoSEQ multiplex PCR; TCRdb's copy keeps in-frame clones and lacks some. The sample consists of about 82,000 clones, 85% to 95% of them appearing once. The specimen was PBMCs. Source of these receptors: a man between 18 and 29 years old in good health and CMV-seronegative.

The chain carries TRBV7-9 and TRBJ1-5; 7 bases align to TRBD1. J lost 7 bases, V lost 1 base, and 1 base had no gene match. This CDR3 is 13 amino acids long. Germline V lookup: CDR1 SEHNR, CDR2 FQNEAQ (reference sequence). The CDR3 region is CASSLGQGQPQHF. CDR3 nucleotides: TGTGCCAGCAGCTTAGGACAGGGACAGCCCCAGCATTTT.

The chain combines TRBV19 with TRBJ1-2, with D possibly being TRBD1 (6 bases). V lost 6 bases and J lost 7, with 18 bases in between. The CDR3 is made up of 14 amino acids. Germline lookup yields CDR1 LNHDA and CDR2 SQIVND (reference sequence). CDR3 nucleotides: TGTGCCAGTAGCAATGGACAGCCGTCCTCTGGCTACACCTTC. It encodes CASSNGQPSSGYTF. Full variable domain (missing parts from reference TRBV19 and TRBJ1-2): DGGITQSPKYLFRKEGQNVTLSCEQNLNHDAMYWYRQDPGQGLRLIYYSQIVNDFQKGDIAEGYSVSREKKESFPLTVTSAQKNPTAFYLCASSNGQPSSGYTFGSGTRLTVV.

This clone appeared a few times. V is TRBV7-2 and J is TRBJ1-2; TRBD1 is a possible D gene (5 bases). The CDR3 has 18 residues. In germline, CDR1 is SGHTA, CDR2 FQGNSA. V was trimmed by 2 bases and J by 4 bases, leaving 23 bases between them. CDR3 amino acids: CASSLNSGEWIRIYGYTF. DNA for the CDR3: TGTGCCAGCAGCTTAAATTCGGGGGAATGGATCCGCATCTATGGCTACACCTTC.

The chain links TRBV6-6 to TRBJ2-3; 9 bases agree with TRBD2. V lost 5 bases and J lost 0; bases outside the gene matches: 3. Germline assignment: CDR1 MNHNY and CDR2 SVGAGI (reference sequence). CDR3 length equals 15 residues. The CDR3 DNA reads TGTGCCAGCAGTACCGGGACTAGCAGCACAGATACGCAGTATTTT. Translated: CASSTGTSSTDTQYF.

V and J are TRBV4-3 and TRBJ2-1; 11 bases line up with TRBD2. The CDR3 extends over 20 amino acids. The germline V gene has CDR1 LGHNA and CDR2 YSLEER. V lost 0 bases, J lost 4 bases, and 14 bases stayed unmatched. This CDR3 is CASSQELAGGHRPRYNEQFF. The CDR3 DNA reads as TGCGCCAGCAGCCAAGAGCTAGCGGGAGGCCACCGTCCCAGATACAATGAGCAGTTCTTC.

This clone is a singleton in its sample. V and J are TRBV19 and TRBJ2-6; maybe TRBD1 (5 bases). The V end lost 6 bases, the J end lost 0 bases, and 6 bases lay between the germline ends. CDR1 is LNHDA and CDR2 is SQIVND in the germline V gene (reference sequence). The CDR3 loop spans 14 amino acids. The CDR3 nucleotides are TGTGCCAGTAGACAGGTCTCTGGGGCCAACGTCCTGACTTTC. Protein product: CASRQVSGANVLTF.

V usage is TRBV15 and J usage is TRBJ2-1; 7 nucleotides agree with TRBD1. The junction had 4 bases not matched to a gene; V was cut back by 5 bases and J by 12 bases. Germline-derived CDR1 and CDR2 are LNHNV and YYDKDF (reference sequence). This CDR3 is built from 11 residues. CDR3 sequence (DNA): TGTGCCACCAGCGGACACAGGGGGCAGTTCTTC. It specifies CATSGHRGQFF. The full variable domain, in which reference TRBV15 and TRBJ2-1 provide the parts outside the CDR3, is DAMVIQNPRYQVTQFGKPVTLSCSQTLNHNVMYWYQQKSSQAPKLLFHYYDKDFNNEADTPDNFQSRRPNTSFCFLDIRSPGLGDTAMYLCATSGHRGQFFGPGTRLTVL.

The V call is TRBV9, the J call TRBJ2-7; 7 bases align to TRBD1. With V trimmed by 0 bases and J by 4 bases, 10 bases remained unmatched. Germline CDR1 SGDLS, CDR2 YYNGEE. CDR3 length: 16 amino acids. CDR3 DNA: TGTGCCAGCAGCGTAGGGGGGACAGCCTCCCATTACGAGCAGTACTTC. Translating gives CASSVGGTASHYEQYF.

The rearrangement links TRBV7-2 to TRBJ2-7, with D unresolved. The germline gives CDR1 SGHTA, CDR2 FQGNSA. There are 11 residues in the CDR3. With 3 bases removed from V and 4 bases from J, the gap between germline ends came to 4 bases. The CDR3 DNA reads as TGTGCCAGCAGCTTCATTTACGAGCAGTACTTC. Its protein is CASSFIYEQYF.

The V gene is TRBV28, the J gene TRBJ1-3; the match to TRBD1 covers 10 bases. CDR3 size: 16 residues. With V trimmed by 6 bases and J by 3 bases, 8 bases remained unmatched. CDR1 MDHEN and CDR2 SYDVKM come from the germline V gene. CDR3 sequence reads: CASSSTGTGDGNTIYF. The CDR3 nucleotides are TGTGCCAGCAGCTCGACCGGGACAGGGGATGGAAACACCATATATTTT.

V usage is TRBV28 and J usage is TRBJ2-1; D is possibly TRBD1 (5 bases). Germline CDR1 is MDHEN and CDR2 is SYDVKM. This CDR3 contains 14 residues. V shed 2 bases and J shed 9 bases, with 14 bases lying between them. The CDR3 reads CASSLVRVVGEQFF. CDR3 bases: TGTGCCAGCAGTTTAGTCAGGGTCGTAGGTGAGCAGTTCTTC. Full variable domain (outside the CDR3, taken from reference TRBV28 and TRBJ2-1): DVKVTQSSRYLVKRTGEKVFLECVQDMDHENMFWYRQDPGLGLRLIYFSYDVKMKEKGDIPEGYSVSREKKERFSLILESASTNQTSMYLCASSLVRVVGEQFFGPGTRLTVL.

The chain combines TRBV11-2 with TRBJ1-4; 9 positions agree with TRBD1. Losses at the gene ends were 5 bases for V and 4 bases for J; bases not matched to a gene: 5. The CDR3 has 15 amino acids. Germline V gene lookup returns CDR1 SGHAT and CDR2 FQNNGV. The CDR3 sequence is CASSTHRGLNEKLFF. The CDR3 DNA reads as TGTGCCAGCAGCACCCACAGGGGGCTTAATGAAAAACTGTTTTTT.

The V gene is TRBV9, the J gene TRBJ1-6, with 8 bases fitting TRBD1. The V gene's germline CDR1 is SGDLS and CDR2 YYNGEE. The CDR3 length is 15 residues. Trimming at V came to 0 bases and at J to 9 bases, leaving 5 bases not matched to a gene. The CDR3 coding sequence is TGTGCCAGCAGCGTAGGAACAGGGGGTATTTCACCCCTCCACTTT. The encoded protein is CASSVGTGGISPLHF. Full variable domain (missing parts from reference TRBV9 and TRBJ1-6): DSGVTQTPKHLITATGQRVTLRCSPRSGDLSVYWYQQSLDQGLQFLIQYYNGEERAKGNILERFSAQQFPDLHSELNLSSLELGDSALYFCASSVGTGGISPLHFGNGTRLTVT.

This clone was seen just once. This sequence joins TRBV18 and TRBJ2-5; 9 positions agree with TRBD1. The CDR3 is 18 amino acids. Germline CDR1 and CDR2: KGHSH and LQKENI. V lost 3 bases, J lost 7 bases, and 18 bases stayed unmatched. The CDR3 protein is CASSPAPLGTGPRGTQYF. The CDR3, as DNA: TGTGCCAGCTCACCCGCCCCTCTGGGGACAGGGCCAAGGGGGACCCAGTACTTC. The full variable domain, rest sourced from reference TRBV18 and TRBJ2-5, is NAGVMQNPRHLVRRRGQEARLRCSPMKGHSHVYWYRQLPEEGLKFMVYLQKENIIDESGMPKERFSAEFPKEGPSILRIQQVVRGDSAAYFCASSPAPLGTGPRGTQYFGPGTRLLVL.

V gene TRBV9 combines with J gene TRBJ2-2; D possibly corresponds to TRBD1 (5 bases). The germline V gene encodes CDR1 SGDLS and CDR2 YYNGEE. Trimming pared 0 bases from V and 9 bases from J, leaving 15 bases between. The CDR3 is made up of 15 amino acids. As DNA, the CDR3 is TGTGCCAGCAGCGTAGCTGGGGCAGGAAGCCGGGAGCTGTTTTTT. Protein sequence: CASSVAGAGSRELFF. Combining the CDR3 with reference TRBV9 and TRBJ2-2 gives the whole variable domain DSGVTQTPKHLITATGQRVTLRCSPRSGDLSVYWYQQSLDQGLQFLIQYYNGEERAKGNILERFSAQQFPDLHSELNLSSLELGDSALYFCASSVAGAGSRELFFGEGSRLTVL.

The chain links TRBV30 to TRBJ1-4, with 9 bases aligning to TRBD1. This CDR3 has 13 residues. Germline lookup yields CDR1 GTSNPN and CDR2 SVGIG (reference sequence). Trimming cost V 2 bases and J 8 bases; bases outside gene matches: 3. CDR3 nucleotides: TGTGCCTGGAGTCGGGACAGGGAAGAAAAACTGTTTTTT. This gives the protein CAWSRDREEKLFF.

This sequence joins TRBV19 and TRBJ1-1, with D unresolved. From germline, CDR1 is LNHDA and CDR2 SQIVND (reference sequence). The CDR3 has 13 amino acids. This CDR3 reads CGRGLFSYTEAFF. CDR3 DNA: TGTGGCCGAGGTTTATTTTCCTACACTGAAGCTTTCTTT.

The rearrangement joins TRBV2 to TRBJ2-3; D is perhaps TRBD2 (5 bases). Trimming cost V 6 bases and J 6 bases, with 10 bases left between them. CDR1 and CDR2 from the germline V gene are SNHLY and FYNNEI. CDR3 length: 12 amino acids. The CDR3 sequence is CASSREGDTQYF. The CDR3 DNA follows: TGTGCCAGCAGCCGGGAAGGGGATACGCAGTATTTT.